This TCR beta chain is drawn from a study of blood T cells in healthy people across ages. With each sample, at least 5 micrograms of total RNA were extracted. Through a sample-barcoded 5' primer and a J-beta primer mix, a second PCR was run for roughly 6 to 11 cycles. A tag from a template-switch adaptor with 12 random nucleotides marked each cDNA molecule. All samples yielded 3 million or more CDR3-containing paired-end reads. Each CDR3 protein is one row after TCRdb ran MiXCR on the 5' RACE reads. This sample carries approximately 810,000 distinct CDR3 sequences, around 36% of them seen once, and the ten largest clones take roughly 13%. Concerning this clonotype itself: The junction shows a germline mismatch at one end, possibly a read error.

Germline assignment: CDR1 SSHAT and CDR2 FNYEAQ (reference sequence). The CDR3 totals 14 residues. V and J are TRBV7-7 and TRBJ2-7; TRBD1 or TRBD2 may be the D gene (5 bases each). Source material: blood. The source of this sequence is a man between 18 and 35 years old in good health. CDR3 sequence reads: CASSRDVRDYEQYF. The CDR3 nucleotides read TGTGCTAGCAGCCGGGACGTACGTGACTACGAGCAGTACTTC.